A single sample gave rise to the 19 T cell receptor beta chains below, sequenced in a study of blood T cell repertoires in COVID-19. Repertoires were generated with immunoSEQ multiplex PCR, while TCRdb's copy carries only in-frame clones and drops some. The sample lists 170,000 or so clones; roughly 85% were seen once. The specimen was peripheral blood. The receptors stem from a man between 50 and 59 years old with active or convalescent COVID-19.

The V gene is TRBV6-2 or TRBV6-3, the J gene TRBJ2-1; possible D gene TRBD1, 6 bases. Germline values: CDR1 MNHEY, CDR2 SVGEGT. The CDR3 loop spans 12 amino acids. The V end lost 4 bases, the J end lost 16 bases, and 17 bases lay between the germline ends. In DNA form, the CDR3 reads TGTGCCAGCAGTTTCGCCGGGACAAGCCAATTCTTC. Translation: CASSFAGTSQFF.

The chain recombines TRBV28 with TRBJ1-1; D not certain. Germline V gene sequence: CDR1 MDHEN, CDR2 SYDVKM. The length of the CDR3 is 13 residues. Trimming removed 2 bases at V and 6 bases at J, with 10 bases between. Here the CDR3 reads CASSLPFSSEAFF. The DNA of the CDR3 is TGTGCCAGCAGTTTACCTTTCTCGTCTGAAGCTTTCTTT.

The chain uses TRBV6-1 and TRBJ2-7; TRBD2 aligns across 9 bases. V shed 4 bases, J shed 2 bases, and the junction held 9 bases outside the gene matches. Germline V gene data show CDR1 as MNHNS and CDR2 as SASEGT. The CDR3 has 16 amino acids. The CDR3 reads CASSVAGGSFPYEQYF. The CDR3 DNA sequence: TGTGCCAGCAGTGTGGCGGGGGGGTCCTTTCCCTACGAGCAGTACTTC.

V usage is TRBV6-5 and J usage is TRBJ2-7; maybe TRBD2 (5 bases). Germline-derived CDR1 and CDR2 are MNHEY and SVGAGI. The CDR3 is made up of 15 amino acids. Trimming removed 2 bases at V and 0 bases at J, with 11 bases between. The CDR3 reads CASSYAGRSSYEQYF. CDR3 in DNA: TGTGCCAGCAGTTACGCGGGCAGGAGCTCCTACGAGCAGTACTTC.

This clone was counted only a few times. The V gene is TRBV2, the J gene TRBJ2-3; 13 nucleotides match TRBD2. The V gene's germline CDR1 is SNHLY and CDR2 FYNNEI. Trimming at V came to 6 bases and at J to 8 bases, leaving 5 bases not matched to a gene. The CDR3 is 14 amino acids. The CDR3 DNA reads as TGTGCCAGCAGACTAGCGGGAGGGGTAATTACGCAGTATTTT. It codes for CASRLAGGVITQYF.

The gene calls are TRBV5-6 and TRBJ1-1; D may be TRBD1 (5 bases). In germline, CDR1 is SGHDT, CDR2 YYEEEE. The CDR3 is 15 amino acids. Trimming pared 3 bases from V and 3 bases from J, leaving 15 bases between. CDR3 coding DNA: TGTGCCAGCAGCTCGAAGGGATCCAGGGACACTGAAGCTTTCTTT. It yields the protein CASSSKGSRDTEAFF.

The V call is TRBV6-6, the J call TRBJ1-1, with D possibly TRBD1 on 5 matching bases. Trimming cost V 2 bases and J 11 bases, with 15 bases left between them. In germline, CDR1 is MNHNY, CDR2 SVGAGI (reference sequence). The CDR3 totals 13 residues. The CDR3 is CASSYGRGERAFF. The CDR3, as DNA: TGTGCCAGCAGTTACGGAAGGGGCGAACGGGCTTTCTTT.

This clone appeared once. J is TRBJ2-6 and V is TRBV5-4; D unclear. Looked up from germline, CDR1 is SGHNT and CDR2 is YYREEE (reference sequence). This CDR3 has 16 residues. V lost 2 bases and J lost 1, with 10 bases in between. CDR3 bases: TGTGCCAGCAGCTTTCGGGTGGTTTCTGGGGCCAACGTCCTGACTTTC. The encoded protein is CASSFRVVSGANVLTF.

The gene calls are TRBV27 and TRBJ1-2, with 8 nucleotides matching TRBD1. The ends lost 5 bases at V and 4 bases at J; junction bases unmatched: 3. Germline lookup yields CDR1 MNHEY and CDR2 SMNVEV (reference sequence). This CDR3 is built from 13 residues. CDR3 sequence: CASSAGGGYGYTF. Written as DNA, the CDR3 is TGTGCCAGCAGTGCAGGGGGCGGCTATGGCTACACCTTC.

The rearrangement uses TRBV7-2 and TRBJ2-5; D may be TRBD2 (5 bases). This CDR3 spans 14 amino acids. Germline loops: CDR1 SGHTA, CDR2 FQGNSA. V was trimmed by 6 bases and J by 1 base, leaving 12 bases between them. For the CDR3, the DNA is TGTGCCAGCAGGGAGGACGTAATCCAAGAGACCCAGTACTTC. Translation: CASREDVIQETQYF.

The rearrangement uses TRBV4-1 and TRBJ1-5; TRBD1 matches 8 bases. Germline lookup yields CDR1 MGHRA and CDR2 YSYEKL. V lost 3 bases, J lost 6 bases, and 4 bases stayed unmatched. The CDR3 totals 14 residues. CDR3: CASSQTGDGQPQHF. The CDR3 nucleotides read TGCGCCAGCAGCCAGACAGGGGATGGTCAGCCCCAGCATTTT.

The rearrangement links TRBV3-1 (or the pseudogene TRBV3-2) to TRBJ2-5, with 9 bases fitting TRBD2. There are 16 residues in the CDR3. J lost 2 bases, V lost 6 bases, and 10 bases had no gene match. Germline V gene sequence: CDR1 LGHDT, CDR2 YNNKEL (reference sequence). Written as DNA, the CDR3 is TGTGCCAGCAGTCCAAGGATAGCGGGAGTACAAGAGACCCAGTACTTC. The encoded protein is CASSPRIAGVQETQYF.

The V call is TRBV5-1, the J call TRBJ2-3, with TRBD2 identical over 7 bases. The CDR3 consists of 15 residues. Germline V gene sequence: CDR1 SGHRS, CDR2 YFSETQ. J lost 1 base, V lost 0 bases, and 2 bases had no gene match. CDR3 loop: CASSLDTSGTDTQYF. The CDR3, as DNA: TGCGCCAGCAGCTTGGACACTAGCGGCACAGATACGCAGTATTTT.

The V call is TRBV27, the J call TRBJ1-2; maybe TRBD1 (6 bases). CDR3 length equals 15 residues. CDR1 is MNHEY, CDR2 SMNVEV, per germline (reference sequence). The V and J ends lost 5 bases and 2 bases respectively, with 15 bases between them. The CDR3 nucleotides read TGTGCCAGCAGTCTGGGGAACAGGGCAAACTATGGCTACACCTTC. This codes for CASSLGNRANYGYTF.

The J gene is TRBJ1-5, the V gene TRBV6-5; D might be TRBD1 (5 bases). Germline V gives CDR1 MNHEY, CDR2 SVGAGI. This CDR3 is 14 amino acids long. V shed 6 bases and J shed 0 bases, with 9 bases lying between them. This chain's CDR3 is CASSRGGSNQPQHF. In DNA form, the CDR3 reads TGTGCCAGCAGCCGGGGGGGTAGCAATCAGCCCCAGCATTTT.

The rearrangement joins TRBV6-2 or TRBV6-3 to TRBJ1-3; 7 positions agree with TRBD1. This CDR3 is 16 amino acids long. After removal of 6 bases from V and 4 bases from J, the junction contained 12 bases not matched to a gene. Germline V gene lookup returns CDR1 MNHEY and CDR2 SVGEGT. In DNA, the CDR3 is TGTGCCAGCAGCCCTACCTTACAGGGGAAAGGAAACACCATATATTTT. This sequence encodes CASSPTLQGKGNTIYF.

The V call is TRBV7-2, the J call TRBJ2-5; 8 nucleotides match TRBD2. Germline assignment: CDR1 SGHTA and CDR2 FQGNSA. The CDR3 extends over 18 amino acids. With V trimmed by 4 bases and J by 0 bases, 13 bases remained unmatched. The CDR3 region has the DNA TGTGCCAGCAGCTCTCACCGGGAACTAGCGGCGTACCAAGAGACCCAGTACTTC. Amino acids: CASSSHRELAAYQETQYF.

CDR3 sequence reads: CASSLDQTEAEAFF. The CDR3 DNA sequence: TGTGCCAGCAGCTTAGATCAGACAGAAGCTGAAGCTTTCTTT. The chain employs TRBV11-2 and TRBJ1-1; possibly TRBD1 for D (5 bases). The V and J ends lost 0 bases and 6 bases respectively, with 11 bases between them. The CDR3 runs 14 residues. Germline V gene lookup returns CDR1 SGHAT and CDR2 FQNNGV.

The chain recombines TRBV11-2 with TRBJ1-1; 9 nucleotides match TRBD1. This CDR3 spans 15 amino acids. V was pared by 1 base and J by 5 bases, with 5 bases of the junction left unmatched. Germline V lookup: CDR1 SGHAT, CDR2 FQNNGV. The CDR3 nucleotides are TGTGCCAGCAGCTTAGTCACAGGGGGCAATACTGAAGCTTTCTTT. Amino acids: CASSLVTGGNTEAFF.